The clone carrying this TCR beta chain was found a few times. What it recognizes is unknown. This sample is drawn from a study of cytomegalovirus exposure and HLA in healthy donors. Turning to the study itself: Counted in an early data release were some 81 million unique TCRs from HLA-typed donors. Points from the study as a whole: For most subjects, TCR beta sequences were reported to predict HLA-A and HLA-B alleles with accuracy. According to an earlier analysis, most TCR beta V segments yielded productive rearrangements about 90% or about 30% of the time. Rarity held for most TCR sequences, but there were some public TCRs that occurred in many donors.

The PCR had 60 Vbeta and 13 Jbeta primers. The repertoire was sequenced with immunoSEQ multiplex PCR; TCRdb's copy has only in-frame clones and lacks some. The table has about 160,000 clones, 80% seen once. V gave up 3 bases and J gave up 0 bases; unmatched junction bases: 6. The CDR3 consists of 16 residues. The V gene's germline CDR1 is SGHDT and CDR2 YYEEEE. The chain recombines TRBV5-6 with TRBJ2-7; 10 bases align to TRBD2. The receptor was derived from a woman aged 45-65 years in good health and CMV-seronegative. Sequencing was carried out using PBMCs. CDR3 nucleotides: TGTGCCAGCAGCTCGGAACTAGCGGGAAGCTCCTACGAGCAGTACTTC. Its translation: CASSSELAGSSYEQYF.